These 5 T cell receptor beta chains originate from one sample sequenced in a study of T cells in localized non-small cell lung cancer. TCRdb's table, derived via immunoSEQ multiplex PCR, lists solely in-frame clones and lacks some. The sample records approximately 4,500 clones, roughly 29% being singletons. The sample here was lung tumor tissue, taken before any cancer treatment. The receptors were sampled from a male donor at least 60 years old with stage I lung adenocarcinoma.

This clone has just a few counts. The V gene is TRBV19, the J gene TRBJ1-1; a weak D match, TRBD1 (6 bases). Germline loops: CDR1 LNHDA, CDR2 SQIVND (reference sequence). The CDR3 runs to 17 residues. V was pared by 1 base and J by 0 bases, with 15 bases between. The CDR3 loop is CASSIAGAGALNTEAFF. CDR3 in DNA: TGTGCCAGTAGTATAGCTGGAGCGGGGGCCTTGAACACTGAAGCTTTCTTT.

The genes are TRBV19 and TRBJ2-7, with 7 bases fitting TRBD1. Germline V CDR1 and CDR2: LNHDA, SQIVND (reference sequence). V dropped 5 bases and J dropped 9; count of bases not matched to a gene: 16. The CDR3 contains 15 residues. DNA of the CDR3: TGTGCCAGTAGTCCACAGGGACAGAGAATTACGAGGCAGTACTTC. It codes for CASSPQGQRITRQYF.

V gene TRBV5-1 combines with J gene TRBJ1-2; 12 bases align to TRBD1. Germline V gene lookup returns CDR1 SGHRS and CDR2 YFSETQ. V lost 3 bases, J lost 5 bases, and 5 bases stayed unmatched. The CDR3 is made up of 15 amino acids. CDR3 residues: CASSSGQGAQYGYTF. The CDR3 nucleotides are TGCGCCAGCAGCTCGGGACAGGGGGCTCAATATGGCTACACCTTC.

This clone was observed a single time. The chain joins TRBV14 to TRBJ2-6, with D perhaps TRBD1 (5 bases). This CDR3 contains 15 residues. Germline CDR1 and CDR2: SGHDN and FVKESK. V was shortened by 0 bases and J by 5 bases, with 8 bases between the two germline ends. The CDR3 spells CASSQEKGWANVLTF. CDR3 nucleotides: TGTGCCAGCAGCCAAGAAAAGGGGTGGGCCAACGTCCTGACTTTC.

This clone ranks as medium-sized (0.01 to 0.1%). V gene TRBV11-3 combines with J gene TRBJ1-3, with D possibly being TRBD1 (5 bases). The CDR3 is made up of 15 amino acids. CDR1 is SGHNT and CDR2 is YENEEA in the germline V gene. V lost 4 bases, J lost 3 bases, and 13 bases lay in between. The CDR3 region is CASSSGGRGGNTIYF. CDR3 nucleotides: TGTGCCAGCAGCTCGGGGGGGAGAGGTGGAAACACCATATATTTT.